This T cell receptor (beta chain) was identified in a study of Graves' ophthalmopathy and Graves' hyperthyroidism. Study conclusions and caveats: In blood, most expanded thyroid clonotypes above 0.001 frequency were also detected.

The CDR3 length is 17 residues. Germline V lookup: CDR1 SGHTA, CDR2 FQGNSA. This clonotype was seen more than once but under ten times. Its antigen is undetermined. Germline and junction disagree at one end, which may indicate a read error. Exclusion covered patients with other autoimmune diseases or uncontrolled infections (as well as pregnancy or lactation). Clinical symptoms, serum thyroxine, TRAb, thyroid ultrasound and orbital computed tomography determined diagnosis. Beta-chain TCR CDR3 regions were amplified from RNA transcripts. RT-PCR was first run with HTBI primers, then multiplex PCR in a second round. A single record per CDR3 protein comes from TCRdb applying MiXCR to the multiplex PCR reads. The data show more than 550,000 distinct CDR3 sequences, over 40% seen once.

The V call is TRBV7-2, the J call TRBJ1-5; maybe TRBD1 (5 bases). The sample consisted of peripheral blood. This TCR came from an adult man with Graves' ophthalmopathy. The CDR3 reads CASTRSFRADSNQPQHF. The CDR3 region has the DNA TGCGCCAGCACCCGGTCGTTCAGGGCGGATAGCAATCAGCCCCAGCATTTT.